This T cell receptor beta chain was retrieved from a study of cytomegalovirus exposure and HLA in healthy donors. V lost 6 bases, J lost 3 bases, and 14 bases lay in between. This CDR3 contains 14 residues. Germline V lookup: CDR1 MNHNS, CDR2 SASEGT. TCRdb's copy holds only in-frame clones and misses some; the assay was immunoSEQ multiplex PCR. In the table there are some 200,000 clones, about nine tenths of which are singletons. The V and J genes are TRBV6-1 and TRBJ1-2; D perhaps matches TRBD1 (6 bases). Sequenced: PBMCs. This receptor was obtained from a woman aged 18 to 35 in good health and CMV-seronegative. This CDR3 reads CASRRTVRDYGYTF. CDR3 coding DNA: TGTGCCAGCAGGAGGACAGTACGGGACTATGGCTACACCTTC.